This T cell receptor beta chain was documented in a study of Graves' ophthalmopathy and Graves' hyperthyroidism. The TCR beta CDR3 regions underwent amplification from RNA transcripts. HTBI-primed RT-PCR formed the first round, and a multiplex PCR formed the second. TCRdb called the multiplex PCR reads again in MiXCR, with one record for every CDR3 protein. The table shows about 180,000 distinct CDR3 sequences, with over 35% occurring only once. Uncontrolled infections, pregnancy, lactation or other autoimmune diseases led to patient exclusion. Germline assignment: CDR1 LGHDT and CDR2 YNNKEL (reference sequence). The CDR3 consists of 15 residues. V lost 1 base and J lost 10, with 14 bases in between. Findings and caveats of the study: Ophthalmopathy versus stable hyperthyroidism: 13-signature model gave roughly 88% sensitivity, 81.08% specificity.

This clonotype was seen many times. Its antigen is unknown. The sequenced sample was peripheral blood. The clonotype comes from a woman in her 40s with Graves' ophthalmopathy. The chain joins TRBV3-1 to TRBJ1-6, with D possibly TRBD1 on 6 matching bases. The chain's CDR3 is CASSQGRGGGSPLHF. Here the CDR3 DNA reads TGTGCCAGCAGCCAAGGTCGAGGGGGTGGATCACCCCTCCACTTT.